This T cell receptor beta chain emerged from a study of blood T cell repertoires in COVID-19. Study-level background: COVID-19 samples from acute and convalescent phases originated in the United States, Italy and Spain. T cells, B-cell-depleted T cells, or PBMCs provided the cDNA or gDNA that served as material.

This CDR3 is built from 11 residues. Deletions cut 4 bases from V and 7 bases from J, with 7 bases between. Germline values: CDR1 GTSNPN, CDR2 SVGIG (reference sequence). Per the study methods: The assay estimated nucleated cells by amplifying reference gene primers. The repertoire was sequenced with immunoSEQ multiplex PCR; TCRdb's copy has only in-frame clones and lacks some. That table furnishes V, J and clone size, whereas the DNA furnished D and trimming. The table shows 9,700 or so clones, with 81% occurring only once. This TCR derives from a man in his sixties with active COVID-19. The rearrangement joins TRBV30 to TRBJ1-4, with D perhaps matching TRBD1 (5 bases). The sequencing input was peripheral blood. CDR3 amino acids: CAWKGLEKLFF. The CDR3 DNA sequence: TGTGCCTGGAAGGGACTTGAAAAACTGTTTTTT.